Reported below is one TCR beta chain. What it recognizes is unknown. Trimming cost V 6 bases and J 0 bases, with 15 bases left between them. CDR1 is GTSNPN, CDR2 SVGIG, per germline (reference sequence). The CDR3 is 14 amino acids. After isolation, RNA underwent reverse transcription to generate cDNA as the sequencing template. Assay used: immunoSEQ multiplex PCR; TCRdb lists only in-frame clones, some missing. Among 110,000 or so clones, around 64% were seen once, and the ten largest hold roughly 2.8%. The data are from a study of CD8+ T cells in alopecia areata. The study, taken as a whole, reports: Resident alphabeta T cells of normal skin are also sequenced in scalp samples. Lesional scalp, especially alopecia totalis/universalis, showed higher clonality than normal scalp.

Using a FACSAria, the CD4+ and CD8+ T cells were sorted from the PBMCs. The specimen was CD4+ T cells sorted from blood. This TCR was recovered from a human donor in good health. V usage is TRBV30 and J usage is TRBJ2-7, with TRBD2 as a possible D gene (6 bases). In nucleotides, the CDR3 is TGTGCCTGCCTAGGCCGGGGGAACTCCTACGAGCAGTACTTC. As protein: CACLGRGNSYEQYF.